These 17 T cell receptor beta chains originate from one sample sequenced in a study of CD8+ T cells in alopecia areata. cDNA serving as the sequencing template came from extracted, reverse transcribed RNA. The protocol was immunoSEQ multiplex PCR, while the TCRdb copy is restricted to in-frame clones and leaves out a portion. The data contain about 120,000 clones, less than 75% of them singletons. Sample treatment: oral pan-JAK inhibitor, 5-10 mg twice daily. The material was CD8+ T cells sorted from blood, obtained at week 24, from a patient treated with tofacitinib. All receptors derive from a human donor with alopecia areata.

This clone was counted a few times. This chain's CDR3 is CASSLFAGTDGYTF. The DNA for the CDR3 is TGTGCCAGCAGTTTATTTGCAGGGACGGATGGCTACACCTTC. The chain has TRBV27 and TRBJ1-2; perhaps TRBD1 as D (5 bases). CDR1 is MNHEY, CDR2 SMNVEV, per germline (reference sequence). CDR3 length: 14 residues. The V gene lost 1 base and the J gene lost 6 bases, with 12 bases spanning the gap.

This clone was seen a few times. This chain joins TRBV13 and TRBJ2-3, with 8 positions matching TRBD1. The J segment lost 4 bases and the V segment lost 6 bases, leaving 6 bases of the junction unmatched. This CDR3 spans 14 amino acids. Germline-derived CDR1 and CDR2 are PRHDT and FYEKMQ (reference sequence). This CDR3 is CASRDQGASDTQYF. As DNA, the CDR3 is TGTGCCAGCAGGGATCAGGGGGCATCAGATACGCAGTATTTT.

This chain joins TRBV2 and TRBJ2-7, with 9 positions matching TRBD1. The V gene end was trimmed by 2 bases and the J gene end by 2 bases; junction bases not matched to a gene: 7. The CDR3 loop spans 16 amino acids. The germline CDR1 and CDR2 sequences are SNHLY and FYNNEI. CDR3 in DNA: TGTGCCAGCAGTGAATCTCCGGGACAGGGCGCCTACGAGCAGTACTTC. Translation: CASSESPGQGAYEQYF.

This clone was seen a handful of times. The chain has TRBV5-6 and TRBJ2-2; D is ambiguous. V lost 4 bases and J 0 bases, leaving 7 bases between the germline ends. CDR1 is SGHDT, CDR2 YYEEEE, per germline. The CDR3 sequence is 14 residues long. The CDR3 loop reads CASSEVSNTGELFF. The CDR3 coding sequence is TGTGCCAGCAGCGAGGTATCGAACACCGGGGAGCTGTTTTTT.

The rearrangement uses TRBV5-6 and TRBJ1-4; D call uncertain. This CDR3 region has 14 residues. CDR1 is SGHDT, CDR2 YYEEEE, per germline. Trimming shortened V by 4 bases and J by 8 bases, and 15 bases separated the two germline ends. CDR3 DNA sequence: TGTGCCAGCAGCCCTGGAGGCATTTGGGAAAAACTGTTTTTT. This translates into CASSPGGIWEKLFF.

V and J are TRBV6-6 and TRBJ2-7, with no clear D. The CDR3 totals 11 residues. Germline assignment: CDR1 MNHNY and CDR2 SVGAGI (reference sequence). The V and J ends lost 6 bases and 1 base respectively, with 4 bases between them. CDR3 amino acids: CASRTSYEQYF. CDR3 nucleotides: TGTGCCAGCAGGACTTCCTACGAGCAGTACTTC.

There are a few counts of this clone. The CDR3 sequence is CAWSRQGDEQFF. CDR3 DNA sequence: TGTGCCTGGAGTCGACAGGGGGATGAGCAGTTCTTC. The gene calls are TRBV30 and TRBJ2-1, with TRBD1 identical over 9 bases. The germline gives CDR1 GTSNPN, CDR2 SVGIG (reference sequence). This CDR3 has 12 amino acids. The J segment lost 8 bases and the V segment lost 2 bases, leaving 1 base of the junction unmatched.

The rearrangement uses TRBV30 and TRBJ1-2, with D unclear. V dropped 3 bases and J dropped 5 bases, with 7 bases sitting between them. CDR1 GTSNPN and CDR2 SVGIG come from the germline V gene (reference sequence). The CDR3 sequence is 11 residues long. The CDR3 nucleotides are TGTGCCTGGAGAGGCGGATATGGCTACACCTTC. This gives the protein CAWRGGYGYTF.

The gene calls are TRBV9 and TRBJ2-7, with D possibly matching TRBD1 (5 bases). This CDR3 has 15 residues. Deletions cut 0 bases from V and 2 bases from J, with 12 bases between. Germline V lookup: CDR1 SGDLS, CDR2 YYNGEE. This CDR3 is CASSVGSDTTYEQYF. In nucleotides, the CDR3 is TGTGCCAGCAGCGTAGGCTCGGACACTACCTACGAGCAGTACTTC.

A single count supports this clone. This rearrangement joins TRBV15 to TRBJ2-7; 7 bases agree with TRBD2. The length of the CDR3 is 13 residues. Germline CDR1 and CDR2: LNHNV and YYDKDF (reference sequence). V shed 5 bases and J 6 bases; nucleotides not matched to a gene: 7. CDR3 sequence (DNA): TGTGCCACCAGCGGGGGGGAGGTTGTCGAGCAGTACTTC. It is translated as CATSGGEVVEQYF. Combining the CDR3 with reference TRBV15 and TRBJ2-7 gives the whole variable domain DAMVIQNPRYQVTQFGKPVTLSCSQTLNHNVMYWYQQKSSQAPKLLFHYYDKDFNNEADTPDNFQSRRPNTSFCFLDIRSPGLGDTAMYLCATSGGEVVEQYFGPGTRLTVT.

This chain joins TRBV28 and TRBJ2-5; a weak D match, TRBD2 (6 bases). The CDR3 has 14 amino acids. V lost 3 bases, J lost 1 base, and 9 bases lay in between. Per the germline V gene, CDR1 is MDHEN and CDR2 is SYDVKM. The CDR3 protein is CASSFGGPQETQYF. For the CDR3, the DNA is TGTGCCAGCAGTTTCGGGGGACCCCAAGAGACCCAGTACTTC.

This rearrangement joins TRBV7-9 to TRBJ2-7; no clear D. Germline V gene lookup returns CDR1 SEHNR and CDR2 FQNEAQ (reference sequence). The V gene lost 4 bases and the J gene lost 3 bases, with 7 bases spanning the gap. The CDR3 extends over 12 amino acids. Here the CDR3 reads CASSSLDYEQYF. CDR3 nucleotides: TGTGCCAGCAGCTCACTTGACTACGAGCAGTACTTC.

The table lists this clone with a few counts. The rearrangement uses TRBV5-6 and TRBJ2-5; TRBD1 matches 10 bases. Trimming cost V 8 bases and J 6 bases; bases outside gene matches: 13. Per the germline V gene, CDR1 is SGHDT and CDR2 is YYEEEE. The CDR3 is 15 residues long. For the CDR3, the DNA is TGTGCCAGTATATCCCAGGGACAGGGGTTACAGACCCAGTACTTC. Protein product: CASISQGQGLQTQYF.

This sequence joins TRBV30 and TRBJ2-1; maybe TRBD2 (5 bases). The V end lost 0 bases, the J end lost 1 base, and 7 bases lay between the germline ends. The CDR3 is 14 residues long. CDR1 is GTSNPN, CDR2 SVGIG, per germline (reference sequence). CDR3 DNA: TGTGCCTGGAGTGTACCGGGGTCCTACAATGAGCAGTTCTTC. As protein: CAWSVPGSYNEQFF.

The chain joins TRBV10-3 to TRBJ1-1; D call uncertain. V lost 3 bases and J 2 bases, leaving 10 bases between the germline ends. Germline CDR1 ENHRY, CDR2 SYGVKD. The CDR3 has 14 amino acids. CDR3 bases: TGTGCCATCAGTGACTCAGGTTTTAACACTGAAGCTTTCTTT. As protein: CAISDSGFNTEAFF.

This clone was recorded a few times. The V gene is TRBV29-1, the J gene TRBJ2-2, with D possibly TRBD1 on 5 matching bases. The V and J ends lost 4 bases and 4 bases respectively, with 16 bases between them. Germline V CDR1 and CDR2: SQVTM, ANQGSEA. The CDR3 extends over 15 amino acids. As DNA, the CDR3 is TGCAGCGTTGTGCCAGGGCGGTCGACCACCGGGGAGCTGTTTTTT. Its protein product is CSVVPGRSTTGELFF.

V usage is TRBV2 and J usage is TRBJ1-6, with 7 bases matching TRBD1. The length of the CDR3 is 14 residues. Germline V gene sequence: CDR1 SNHLY, CDR2 FYNNEI. V was clipped by 7 bases and J by 6 bases; unmatched bases: 6. The CDR3 spells CASIYGTANSPLHF. The CDR3 DNA is TGTGCCAGCATCTACGGGACAGCTAATTCACCCCTCCACTTT.